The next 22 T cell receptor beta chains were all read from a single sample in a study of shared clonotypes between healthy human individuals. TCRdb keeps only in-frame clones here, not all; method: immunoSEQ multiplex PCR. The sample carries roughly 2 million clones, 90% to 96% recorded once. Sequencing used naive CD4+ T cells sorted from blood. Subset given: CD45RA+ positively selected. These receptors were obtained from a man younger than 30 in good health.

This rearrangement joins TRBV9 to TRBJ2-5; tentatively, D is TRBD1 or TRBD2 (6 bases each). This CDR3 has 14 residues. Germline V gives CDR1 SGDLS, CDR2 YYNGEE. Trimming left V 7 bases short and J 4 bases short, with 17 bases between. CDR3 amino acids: CASARGRGSETQYF. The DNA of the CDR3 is TGTGCCAGCGCGCGGGGCAGGGGTTCAGAGACCCAGTACTTC. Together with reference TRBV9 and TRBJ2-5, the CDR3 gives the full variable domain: DSGVTQTPKHLITATGQRVTLRCSPRSGDLSVYWYQQSLDQGLQFLIQYYNGEERAKGNILERFSAQQFPDLHSELNLSSLELGDSALYFCASARGRGSETQYFGPGTRLLVL.

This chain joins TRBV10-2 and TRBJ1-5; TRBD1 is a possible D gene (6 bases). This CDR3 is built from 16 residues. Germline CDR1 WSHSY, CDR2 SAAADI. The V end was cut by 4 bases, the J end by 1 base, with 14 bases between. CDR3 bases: TGCGCCAGCAGTGGGGCAGGGGCGGGCAGCAATCAGCCCCAGCATTTT. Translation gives CASSGAGAGSNQPQHF.

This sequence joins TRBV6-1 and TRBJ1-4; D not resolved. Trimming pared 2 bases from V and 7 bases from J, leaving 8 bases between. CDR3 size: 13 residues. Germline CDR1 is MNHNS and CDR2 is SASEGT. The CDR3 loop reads CASSENGPEKLFF. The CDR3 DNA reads TGTGCCAGCAGTGAAAACGGTCCTGAAAAACTGTTTTTT.

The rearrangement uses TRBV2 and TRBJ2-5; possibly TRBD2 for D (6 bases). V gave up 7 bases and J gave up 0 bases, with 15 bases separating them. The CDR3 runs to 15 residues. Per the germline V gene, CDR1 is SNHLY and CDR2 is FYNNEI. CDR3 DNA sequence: TGTGCCAGCAAAAAGGCGGGGCGGGACCAAGAGACCCAGTACTTC. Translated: CASKKAGRDQETQYF.

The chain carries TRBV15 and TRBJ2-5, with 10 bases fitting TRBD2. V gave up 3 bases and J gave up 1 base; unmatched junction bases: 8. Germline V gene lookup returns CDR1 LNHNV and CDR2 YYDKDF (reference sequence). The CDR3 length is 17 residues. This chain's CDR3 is CATSRTPGLALQETQYF. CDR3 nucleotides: TGTGCCACCAGCAGGACGCCGGGACTAGCGCTCCAAGAGACCCAGTACTTC.

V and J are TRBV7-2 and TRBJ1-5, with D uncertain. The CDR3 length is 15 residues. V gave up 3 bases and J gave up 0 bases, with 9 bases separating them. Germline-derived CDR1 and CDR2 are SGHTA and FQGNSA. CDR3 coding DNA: TGTGCCAGCAGCTTCCTGTCGGGTAGCAATCAGCCCCAGCATTTT. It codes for CASSFLSGSNQPQHF.

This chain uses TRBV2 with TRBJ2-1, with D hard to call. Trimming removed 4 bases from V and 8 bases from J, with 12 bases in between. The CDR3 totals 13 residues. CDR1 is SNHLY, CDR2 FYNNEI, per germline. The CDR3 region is CASSVPPVDEQFF. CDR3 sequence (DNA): TGTGCCAGCAGTGTGCCCCCGGTCGATGAGCAGTTCTTC.

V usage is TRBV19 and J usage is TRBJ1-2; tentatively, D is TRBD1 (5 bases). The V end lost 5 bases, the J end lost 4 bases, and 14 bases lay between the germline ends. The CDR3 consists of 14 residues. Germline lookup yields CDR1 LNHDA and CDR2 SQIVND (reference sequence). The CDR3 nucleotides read TGTGCCAGTAGTCCTAGGGGTTCGATCTATGGCTACACCTTC. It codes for CASSPRGSIYGYTF.

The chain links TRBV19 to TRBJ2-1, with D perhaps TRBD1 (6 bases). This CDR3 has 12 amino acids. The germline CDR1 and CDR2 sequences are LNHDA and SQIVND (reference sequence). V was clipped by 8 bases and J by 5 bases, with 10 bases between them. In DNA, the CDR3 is TGTGCCAGTCTAACAGGGAACAATGAGCAGTTCTTC. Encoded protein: CASLTGNNEQFF.

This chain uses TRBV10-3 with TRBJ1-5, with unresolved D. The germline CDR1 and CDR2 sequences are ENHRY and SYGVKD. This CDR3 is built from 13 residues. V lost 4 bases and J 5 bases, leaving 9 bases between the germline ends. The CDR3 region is CAISVSSYQPQHF. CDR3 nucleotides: TGTGCCATCAGTGTGAGCAGCTATCAGCCCCAGCATTTT.

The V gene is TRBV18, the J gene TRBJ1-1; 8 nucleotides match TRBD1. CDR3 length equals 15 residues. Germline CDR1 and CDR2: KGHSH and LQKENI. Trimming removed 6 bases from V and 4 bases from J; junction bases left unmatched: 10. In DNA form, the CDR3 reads TGTGCCAGCTCTCCGTTGACAGGGGAGATCACTGAAGCTTTCTTT. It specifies CASSPLTGEITEAFF.

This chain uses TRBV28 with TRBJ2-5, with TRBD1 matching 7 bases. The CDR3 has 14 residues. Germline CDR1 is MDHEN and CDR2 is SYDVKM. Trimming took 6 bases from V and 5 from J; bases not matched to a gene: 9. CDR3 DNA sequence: TGTGCCAGCAGCCTGACAGGGCGGGTGGAGACCCAGTACTTC. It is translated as CASSLTGRVETQYF.

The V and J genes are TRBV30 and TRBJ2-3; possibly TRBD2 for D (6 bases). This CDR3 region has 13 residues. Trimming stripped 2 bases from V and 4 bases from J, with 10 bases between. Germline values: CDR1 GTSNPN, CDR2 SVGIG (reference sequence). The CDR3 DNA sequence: TGTGCCTGGAGTTCCGCGGGGCCAGATACGCAGTATTTT. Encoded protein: CAWSSAGPDTQYF.

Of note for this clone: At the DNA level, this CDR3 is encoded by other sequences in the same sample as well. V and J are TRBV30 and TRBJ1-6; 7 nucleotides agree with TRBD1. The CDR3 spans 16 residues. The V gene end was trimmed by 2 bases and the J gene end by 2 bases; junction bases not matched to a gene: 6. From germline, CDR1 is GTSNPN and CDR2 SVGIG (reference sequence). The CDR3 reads CAWSPSDRAYNSPLHF. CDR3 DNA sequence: TGTGCCTGGAGTCCCTCAGACAGGGCCTATAATTCACCCCTCCACTTT.

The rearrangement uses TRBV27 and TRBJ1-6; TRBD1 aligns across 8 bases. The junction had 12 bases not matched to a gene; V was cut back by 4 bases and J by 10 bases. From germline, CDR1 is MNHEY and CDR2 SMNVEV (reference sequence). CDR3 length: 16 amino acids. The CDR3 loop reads CASSYDRGVQRSPLHF. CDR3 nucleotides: TGTGCCAGCAGTTACGACAGGGGAGTCCAGAGGTCACCCCTCCACTTT.

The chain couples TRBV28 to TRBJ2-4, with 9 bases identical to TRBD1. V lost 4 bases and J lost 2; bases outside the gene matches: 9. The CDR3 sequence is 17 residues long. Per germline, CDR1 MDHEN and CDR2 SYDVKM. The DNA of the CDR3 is TGTGCCAGCAGTTCCCCCGGACAGGGGAGTTCCAAAAACATTCAGTACTTC. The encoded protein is CASSSPGQGSSKNIQYF. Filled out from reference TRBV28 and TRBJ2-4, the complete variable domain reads DVKVTQSSRYLVKRTGEKVFLECVQDMDHENMFWYRQDPGLGLRLIYFSYDVKMKEKGDIPEGYSVSREKKERFSLILESASTNQTSMYLCASSSPGQGSSKNIQYFGAGTRLSVL.

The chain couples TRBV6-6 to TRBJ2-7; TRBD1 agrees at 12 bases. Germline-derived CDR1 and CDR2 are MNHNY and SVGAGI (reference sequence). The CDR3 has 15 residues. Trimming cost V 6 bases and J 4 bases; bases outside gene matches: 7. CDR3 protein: CASRDRDRGPYEQYF. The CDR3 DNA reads TGTGCCAGCAGGGACCGGGACAGGGGGCCTTACGAGCAGTACTTC.

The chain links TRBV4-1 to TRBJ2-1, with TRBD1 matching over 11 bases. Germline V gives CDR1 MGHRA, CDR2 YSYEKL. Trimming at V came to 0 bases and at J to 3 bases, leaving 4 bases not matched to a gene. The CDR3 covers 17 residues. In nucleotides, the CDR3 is TGCGCCAGCAGCCAAGAAGGACAGGGGGCCAGCTACAATGAGCAGTTCTTC. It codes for CASSQEGQGASYNEQFF.

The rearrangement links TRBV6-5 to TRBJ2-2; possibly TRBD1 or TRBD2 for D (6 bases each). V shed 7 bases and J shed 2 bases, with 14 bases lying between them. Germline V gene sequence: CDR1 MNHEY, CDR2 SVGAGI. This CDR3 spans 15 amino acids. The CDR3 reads CASTTGATNTGELFF. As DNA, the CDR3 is TGTGCCAGCACCACGGGGGCGACTAACACCGGGGAGCTGTTTTTT.

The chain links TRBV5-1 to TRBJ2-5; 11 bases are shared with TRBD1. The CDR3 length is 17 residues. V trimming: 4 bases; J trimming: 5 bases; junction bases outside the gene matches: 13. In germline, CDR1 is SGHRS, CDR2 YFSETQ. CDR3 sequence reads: CASSLPGTGGRGETQYF. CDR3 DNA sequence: TGCGCCAGCAGCCTCCCTGGGACAGGGGGACGTGGGGAGACCCAGTACTTC.

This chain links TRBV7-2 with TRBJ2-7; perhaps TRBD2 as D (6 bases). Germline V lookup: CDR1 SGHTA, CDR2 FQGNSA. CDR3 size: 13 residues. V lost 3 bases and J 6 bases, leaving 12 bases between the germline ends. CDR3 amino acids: CASSFGRESEQYF. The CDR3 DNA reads TGTGCCAGCAGCTTCGGCCGGGAGAGCGAGCAGTACTTC.

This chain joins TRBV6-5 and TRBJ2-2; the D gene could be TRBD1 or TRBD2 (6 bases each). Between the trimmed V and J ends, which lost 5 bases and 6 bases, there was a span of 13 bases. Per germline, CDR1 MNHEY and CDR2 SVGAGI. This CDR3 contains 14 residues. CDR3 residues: CASSPGQRAGELFF. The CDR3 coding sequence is TGTGCCAGCAGTCCTGGACAGCGGGCCGGGGAGCTGTTTTTT.